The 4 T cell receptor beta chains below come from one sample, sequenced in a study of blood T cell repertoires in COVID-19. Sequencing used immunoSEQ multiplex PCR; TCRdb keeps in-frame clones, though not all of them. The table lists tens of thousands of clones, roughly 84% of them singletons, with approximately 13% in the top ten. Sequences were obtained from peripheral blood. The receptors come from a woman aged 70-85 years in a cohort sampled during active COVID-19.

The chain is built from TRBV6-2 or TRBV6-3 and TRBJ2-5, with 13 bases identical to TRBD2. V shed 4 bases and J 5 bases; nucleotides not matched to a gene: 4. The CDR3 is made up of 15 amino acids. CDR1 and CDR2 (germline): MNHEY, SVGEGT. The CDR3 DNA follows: TGTGCCAGCAGTTTCGGGACTAGCGGGATCGAGACCCAGTACTTC. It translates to CASSFGTSGIETQYF.

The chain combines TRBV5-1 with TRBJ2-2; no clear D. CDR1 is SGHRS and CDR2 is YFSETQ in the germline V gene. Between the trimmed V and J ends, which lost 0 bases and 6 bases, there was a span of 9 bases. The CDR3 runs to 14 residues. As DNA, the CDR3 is TGCGCCAGCAGCTTGGACTCAGGCCCCGGGGAGCTGTTTTTT. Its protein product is CASSLDSGPGELFF.

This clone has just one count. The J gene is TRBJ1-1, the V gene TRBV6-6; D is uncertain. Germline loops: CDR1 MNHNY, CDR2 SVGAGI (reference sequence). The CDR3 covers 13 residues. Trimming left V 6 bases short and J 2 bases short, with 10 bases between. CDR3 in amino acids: CASRGDPNTEAFF. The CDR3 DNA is TGTGCCAGCAGGGGCGATCCTAACACTGAAGCTTTCTTT.

The CDR3 sequence is CASSVGGWQETQYF. The CDR3 DNA reads TGTGCCAGCAGCGTAGGCGGGTGGCAAGAGACCCAGTACTTC. V usage is TRBV9 and J usage is TRBJ2-5, with a weak D call TRBD2 (5 bases). The V gene lost 0 bases and the J gene lost 2 bases, with 8 bases spanning the gap. The germline CDR1 and CDR2 sequences are SGDLS and YYNGEE. The CDR3 covers 14 residues. The whole variable domain, filled in from reference TRBV9 and TRBJ2-5, reads DSGVTQTPKHLITATGQRVTLRCSPRSGDLSVYWYQQSLDQGLQFLIQYYNGEERAKGNILERFSAQQFPDLHSELNLSSLELGDSALYFCASSVGGWQETQYFGPGTRLLVL.